This T cell receptor (beta chain) was observed in a study of shared clonotypes between healthy human individuals. The study's findings and limits: Clonotype sharing among donors was expected to depend on sequencing depth. As a rule, naive subsets had a larger estimated richness than memory subsets.

CDR1 SGHNT and CDR2 YENEEA come from the germline V gene. The CDR3 runs 15 residues. V trimming: 1 base; J trimming: 7 bases; junction bases outside the gene matches: 7. Within Nashville, Tennessee resided all donors, each a Caucasian adult. Libraries were prepared by immunoSEQ multiplex PCR; TCRdb keeps only in-frame clonotypes and omits some of them. The repertoire includes over a million clones, around 78% of them detected once, and 0.5% to 0.6% sits in the top ten. A remark on this clone: Its target is unknown.

This sequence joins TRBV11-3 and TRBJ2-1; 7 positions agree with TRBD2. The receptor comes from a man younger than 35 in good health. Some clones in this sample may be carry-over from other donors' samples. The sample consisted of memory CD4+ T cells from PBMCs. Subset meaning: CD45RA-negative fraction. The CDR3 sequence is CASSLGREYGNEQFF. The DNA for the CDR3 is TGTGCCAGCAGCTTAGGGCGGGAGTACGGTAATGAGCAGTTCTTC.